Listed below are T cell receptor beta chains from one sample, sequenced in a study of monozygotic twins with inflammatory bowel disease. TCRdb reprocessed the 5' RACE reads, with one entry per CDR3 protein and no DNA. The sample has 330,000 or so distinct CDR3 sequences. Sequencing used blood. All receptors derive from a human donor with ulcerative colitis or Crohn's disease, or a healthy co-twin of an affected twin (not recorded which). The CDR3 runs from the conserved cysteine through the conserved F or W. Each record gives: V gene, J gene, CDR3 protein.

>TRBV27|TRBJ2-7
CASSWTSMHEQYF
>TRBV29-1|TRBJ1-2
CSVGQGLDYGYTF
>TRBV19|TRBJ2-1
CASSKGRDREGRQQFF
>TRBV29-1|TRBJ2-2
CSVVGVLGGELFF
>TRBV18|TRBJ2-5
CASSPPAAISQETQYF
>TRBV20-1|TRBJ1-5
CSATERGDQPQHF
>TRBV7-9|TRBJ1-2
CASSYDDGHYGYTF
>TRBV6-2/TRBV6-3|TRBJ2-2
CASSYASGIGTGELFF
>TRBV5-6|TRBJ1-2
CASSWGGQGEYGYTF
>TRBV27|TRBJ1-2
CASRQDTSYGYTF
>TRBV25-1|TRBJ2-3
CASTGLIPTDTQYF
>TRBV7-9|TRBJ2-7
CASSPVGSYEQYF
>TRBV28|TRBJ1-2
CASSRDNFLGYTF
>TRBV15|TRBJ1-1
CATSSDSRNTEAFF
>TRBV3-1|TRBJ2-7
CASSLLSPGQGAYEQYF
>TRBV6-5|TRBJ2-5
CASSYSGDQETQYF
>TRBV5-4|TRBJ2-3
CASSPWRGGGDTQYF
>TRBV29-1|TRBJ1-1
CSVEVGVSEAFF
>TRBV4-1|TRBJ2-6
CASSQVDGAGQTNTANVLTF
>TRBV6-1|TRBJ2-2
CASSALLAPRELFF
>TRBV27|TRBJ1-2
CASSFSPTAYGYTF
>TRBV20-1|TRBJ2-7
CSARGRLAGEQYF
>TRBV9|TRBJ1-4
CSSSDLRTGPF
>TRBV12-3/TRBV12-4|TRBJ1-2
CASSLSGTLYGYTF
>TRBV27|TRBJ2-3
CASSSSPGTSGSLADTQYF
>TRBV6-5|TRBJ2-7
CASSYRPYSYEQYF
>TRBV5-5|TRBJ1-1
CASSWGRNTEAFF
>TRBV5-1|TRBJ2-7
CASSFDVIGPYEQYF
>TRBV5-1|TRBJ1-1
CASSLEAGGRTEAFF
>TRBV5-1|TRBJ1-1
CASSSLQGRNTEAFF
>TRBV7-2|TRBJ2-4
CASSPRVTGIAKNMQYF
>TRBV20-1|TRBJ1-5
CSAAKETGYSNQPQHF
>TRBV11-2|TRBJ2-3
CASSFQRGGADTQYF
>TRBV6-1|TRBJ1-6
CATTLGVLQANSPLHF
>TRBV20-1|TRBJ2-3
CSAGLTDTQYF
>TRBV7-2|TRBJ1-1
CASSLAGPWGTEAFF
>TRBV19|TRBJ1-5
CASSGTGSGYSNQPQHF
>TRBV12-3/TRBV12-4|TRBJ2-7
CASARTSGYYEQYF
>TRBV6-5|TRBJ2-2
CASSYSYSTGELFF
>TRBV9|TRBJ2-7
CASSVGGGVVYEQYF
>TRBV20-1|TRBJ2-7
CSARGGFGYEQYF
>TRBV11-2|TRBJ2-3
CASSPGTSGALADTQYF
>TRBV20-1|TRBJ2-7
CSAKRQGKGEQYF
>TRBV27|TRBJ1-1
CASRRSGTQGTEAFF
>TRBV12-3/TRBV12-4|TRBJ1-3
CASTTGVGNTIYF
>TRBV6-4|TRBJ2-1
CASSGEANNEQFF
>TRBV20-1|TRBJ2-4
CSARDPGYKNIQYF
>TRBV2|TRBJ1-5
CASSEGLSNQPQHF